Each of the 9 T cell receptor beta chains below was sequenced from the same sample in a study of T cells in Graves' hyperthyroidism and ophthalmopathy. Amplification targeted TCR beta CDR3 regions from RNA transcripts. Using the HTBI primer set, a first-round RT-PCR was run on the TCR CDR3. MiXCR was run by TCRdb on the multiplex PCR reads, yielding one entry per CDR3 protein. The sample has roughly 250,000 distinct CDR3 sequences, over 15% seen once; the top ten hold around 28%. Sequencing was done on a sample of blood. The receptors were gathered from a woman between 18 and 30 years old with Graves' ophthalmopathy.

This sequence joins TRBV27 and TRBJ2-7; D may be TRBD2 (6 bases). V was pared by 8 bases and J by 0 bases, with 11 bases between. CDR1 is MNHEY and CDR2 is SMNVEV in the germline V gene (reference sequence). The CDR3 has 13 amino acids. CDR3 nucleotide sequence: TGTGCCAGCCGGCTCGGGAGCTCCTACGAGCAGTACTTC. This gives the protein CASRLGSSYEQYF.

This clonotype was seen many times. This chain connects TRBV12-3 or TRBV12-4 to TRBJ2-1; 12 positions agree with TRBD2. The CDR3 is made up of 18 amino acids. V trimming: 5 bases; J trimming: 0 bases; junction bases outside the gene matches: 8. CDR3 bases: TGTGCCAGCAGTCCTTGGACTAGCGGGGAGGGCTCCTACAATGAGCAGTTCTTC. Translating it yields CASSPWTSGEGSYNEQFF.

There are many counts of this clonotype. V is TRBV11-3 and J is TRBJ2-3; either TRBD1 or TRBD2 may fit D (6 bases each). V lost 6 bases to trimming and J lost 2 bases, with 21 bases between them. Germline V lookup: CDR1 SGHNT, CDR2 YENEEA. The CDR3 totals 17 residues. This CDR3 reads CASSQRGGYTATDTQYF. DNA of the CDR3: TGTGCCAGCAGTCAGAGAGGGGGGTACACAGCCACAGATACGCAGTATTTT.

The V call is TRBV9, the J call TRBJ1-1; D is possibly TRBD1 (6 bases). The CDR3 consists of 14 residues. The V and J ends lost 3 bases and 1 base respectively, with 10 bases between them. Germline V CDR1 and CDR2: SGDLS, YYNGEE. The CDR3 region is CASSATGSNTEAFF. The CDR3 coding sequence is TGTGCCAGCAGCGCCACAGGGTCGAACACTGAAGCTTTCTTT.

This clonotype has at least ten counts. This chain joins TRBV3-1 and TRBJ2-1, with 16 bases identical to TRBD2. Germline CDR1 and CDR2: LGHDT and YNNKEL (reference sequence). Losses at the gene ends were 1 base for V and 10 bases for J; bases not matched to a gene: 7. This CDR3 has 17 amino acids. CDR3 residues: CASSQVGGTSGRGEQFF. The CDR3 DNA reads TGTGCCAGCAGCCAAGTTGGGGGGACTAGCGGGAGGGGAGAGCAGTTCTTC.

This clonotype was seen a handful of times. The chain has TRBV20-1 and TRBJ1-1; D unresolved. Trimming took off 0 bases at V and 3 bases at J, with 14 bases between the two ends. The CDR3 has 15 residues. CDR1 and CDR2 from the germline V gene are DFQATT and SNEGSKA (reference sequence). The CDR3 region is CSARDLQAWDTEAFF. The CDR3 DNA follows: TGCAGTGCTAGAGATCTTCAGGCCTGGGACACTGAAGCTTTCTTT.

This clonotype was detected ten times or more. The rearrangement joins TRBV20-1 to TRBJ2-7; D gene ambiguous. Per germline, CDR1 DFQATT and CDR2 SNEGSKA (reference sequence). CDR3 length: 14 amino acids. The V gene lost 1 base and the J gene lost 2 bases, with 12 bases spanning the gap. The CDR3 nucleotides read TGCAGTGCTAGAGTCCCCGCCAGAACCTACGAGCAGTACTTC. Amino acids: CSARVPARTYEQYF.

Ten or more counts support this clonotype. The chain recombines TRBV29-1 with TRBJ2-7; D is ambiguous. The CDR3 consists of 14 residues. CDR1 and CDR2 (germline): SQVTM, ANQGSEA. The germline V and J ends were trimmed by 0 bases and 6 bases, with 15 bases remaining between them. CDR3 in DNA: TGCAGCGTTGAAGACCCGGGTTCCGTTTTCGAGCAGTACTTC. Its protein product is CSVEDPGSVFEQYF.

The chain links TRBV28 to TRBJ2-7; 12 positions agree with TRBD2. The length of the CDR3 is 17 residues. CDR1 is MDHEN, CDR2 SYDVKM, per germline. V trimming: 7 bases; J trimming: 2 bases; junction bases outside the gene matches: 12. The chain's CDR3 is CASNPTVRTSGTYEQYF. The CDR3 DNA is TGTGCCAGCAACCCAACGGTGAGGACTAGCGGGACCTACGAGCAGTACTTC.